What follows are 5 T cell receptor beta chains derived from one specimen sequenced in a study of STAT5B mutations in CD4+ large granular lymphocyte leukemia. Assay: immunoSEQ multiplex PCR; the TCRdb copy retains only in-frame clones and omits some. The top ten hold around 3.5% of the sample, which has approximately 40,000 clones, roughly four fifths seen once. The material sequenced was CD4+ T cells from blood buffy coats. These TCRs come from a human donor in good health.

The chain uses TRBV28 and TRBJ1-2; D unresolved. This CDR3 is built from 12 residues. V lost 3 bases and J lost 5, with 7 bases in between. Germline-derived CDR1 and CDR2 are MDHEN and SYDVKM. The CDR3 DNA follows: TGTGCCAGCAGTTTGGGAAGATATGGCTACACCTTC. It translates to CASSLGRYGYTF.

The chain combines TRBV4-1 with TRBJ1-5; D is perhaps TRBD1 (5 bases). V was trimmed by 1 base and J by 0 bases, leaving 10 bases between them. Germline V lookup: CDR1 MGHRA, CDR2 YSYEKL. This CDR3 is built from 16 residues. DNA of the CDR3: TGCGCCAGCAGCCAAGGGGGAGGGGATAGCAATCAGCCCCAGCATTTT. It yields the protein CASSQGGGDSNQPQHF.

V and J are TRBV5-5 and TRBJ2-2; no reliable D call. The CDR3 is 14 amino acids. Germline V gene sequence: CDR1 SGHKS, CDR2 YYEKEE (reference sequence). V lost 2 bases and J 4 bases, leaving 9 bases between the germline ends. The CDR3, as DNA: TGTGCCAGCAGCTTCCTTTCCGGCACCGGGGAGCTGTTTTTT. Amino acids: CASSFLSGTGELFF.

The chain employs TRBV6-5 and TRBJ2-5; D call uncertain. This CDR3 spans 12 amino acids. V dropped 11 bases and J dropped 0 bases, with 10 bases sitting between them. Germline V gene lookup returns CDR1 MNHEY and CDR2 SVGAGI. Here the CDR3 reads CAVGRNQETQYF. The CDR3 DNA reads as TGTGCCGTTGGACGGAACCAAGAGACCCAGTACTTC.

In this sample, this clone turned up a few times. The chain is built from TRBV4-2 and TRBJ1-6; D uncertain. Trimming took off 0 bases at V and 5 bases at J, with 5 bases between the two ends. The CDR3 runs to 14 residues. Germline values: CDR1 LGHNA, CDR2 YNFKEQ. This chain's CDR3 is CASSQEANNSPLHF. CDR3 DNA: TGTGCCAGCAGCCAAGAAGCCAATAATTCACCCCTCCACTTT.